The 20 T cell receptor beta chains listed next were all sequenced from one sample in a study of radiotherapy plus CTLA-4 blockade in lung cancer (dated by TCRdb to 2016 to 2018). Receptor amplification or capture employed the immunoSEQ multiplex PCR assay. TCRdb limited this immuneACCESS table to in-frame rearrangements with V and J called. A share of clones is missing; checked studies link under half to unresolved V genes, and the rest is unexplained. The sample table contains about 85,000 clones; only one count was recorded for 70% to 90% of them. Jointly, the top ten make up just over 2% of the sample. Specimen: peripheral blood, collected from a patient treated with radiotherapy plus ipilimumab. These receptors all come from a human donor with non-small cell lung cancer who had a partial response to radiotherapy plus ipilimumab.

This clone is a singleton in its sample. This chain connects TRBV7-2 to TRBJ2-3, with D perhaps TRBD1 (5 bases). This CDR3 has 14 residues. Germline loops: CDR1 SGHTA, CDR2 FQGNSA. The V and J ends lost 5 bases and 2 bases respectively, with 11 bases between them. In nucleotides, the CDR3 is TGTGCCAGCAGCATTCAGGGCTACACAGATACGCAGTATTTT. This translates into CASSIQGYTDTQYF.

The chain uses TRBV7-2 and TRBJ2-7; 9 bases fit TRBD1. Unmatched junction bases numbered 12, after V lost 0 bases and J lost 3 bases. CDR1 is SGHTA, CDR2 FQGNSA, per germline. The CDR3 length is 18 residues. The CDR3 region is CASSLALNTGGEVYEQYF. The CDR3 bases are TGTGCCAGCAGCTTAGCCCTCAATACAGGGGGCGAGGTCTACGAGCAGTACTTC.

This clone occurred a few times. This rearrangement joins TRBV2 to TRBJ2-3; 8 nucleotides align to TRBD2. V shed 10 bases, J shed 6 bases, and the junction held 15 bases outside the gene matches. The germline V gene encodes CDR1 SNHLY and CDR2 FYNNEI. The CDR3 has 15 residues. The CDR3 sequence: CATSGSGTSGDTQYF. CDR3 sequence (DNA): TGTGCCACCTCGGGTTCCGGGACTAGTGGTGATACGCAGTATTTT.

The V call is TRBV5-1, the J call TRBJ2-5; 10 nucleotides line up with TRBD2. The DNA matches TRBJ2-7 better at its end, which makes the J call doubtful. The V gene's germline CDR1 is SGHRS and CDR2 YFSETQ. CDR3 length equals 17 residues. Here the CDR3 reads CASSSTKVLAGADEQYF. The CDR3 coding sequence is TGCGCCAGCAGCTCCACAAAGGTGCTAGCGGGAGCTGACGAGCAGTACTTC.

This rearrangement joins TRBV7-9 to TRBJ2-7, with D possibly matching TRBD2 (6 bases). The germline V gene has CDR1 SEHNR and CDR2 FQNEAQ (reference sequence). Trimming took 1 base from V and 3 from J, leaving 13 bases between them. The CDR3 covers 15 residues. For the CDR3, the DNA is TGTGCCAGCAGCTTAGGGGTGGGACTCCTCTACGAGCAGTACGTC. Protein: CASSLGVGLLYEQYV.

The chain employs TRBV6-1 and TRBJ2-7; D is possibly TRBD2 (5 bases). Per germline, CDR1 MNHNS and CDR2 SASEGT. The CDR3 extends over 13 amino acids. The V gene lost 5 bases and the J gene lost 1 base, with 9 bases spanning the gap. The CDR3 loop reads CASSSPGSYEQYF. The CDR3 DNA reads TGTGCCAGCAGTTCACCGGGGTCCTACGAGCAGTACTTC.

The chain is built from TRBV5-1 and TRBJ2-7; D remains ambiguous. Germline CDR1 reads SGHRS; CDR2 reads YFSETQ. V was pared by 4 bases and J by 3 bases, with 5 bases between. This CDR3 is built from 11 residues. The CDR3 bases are TGCGCCAGCAGCGCGGACTACGAGCAGTACTTC. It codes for CASSADYEQYF.

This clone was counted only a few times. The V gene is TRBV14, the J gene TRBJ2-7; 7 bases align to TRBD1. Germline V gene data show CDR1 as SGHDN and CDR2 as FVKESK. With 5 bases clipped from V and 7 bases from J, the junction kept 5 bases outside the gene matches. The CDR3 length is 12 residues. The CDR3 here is CASSKTGKEQYF. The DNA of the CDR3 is TGTGCCAGCAGCAAGACAGGGAAAGAGCAGTACTTC.

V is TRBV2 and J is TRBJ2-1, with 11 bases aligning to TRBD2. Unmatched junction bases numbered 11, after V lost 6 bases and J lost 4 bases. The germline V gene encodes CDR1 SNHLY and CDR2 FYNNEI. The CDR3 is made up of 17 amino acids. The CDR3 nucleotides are TGTGCCAGCAGCGGGACCCCGACTAGCGGGACTTACAATGAGCAGTTCTTC. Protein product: CASSGTPTSGTYNEQFF.

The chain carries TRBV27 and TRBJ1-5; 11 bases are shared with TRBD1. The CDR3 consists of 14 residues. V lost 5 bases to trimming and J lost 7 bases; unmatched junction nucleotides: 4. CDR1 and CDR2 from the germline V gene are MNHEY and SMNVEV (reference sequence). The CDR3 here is CASSRGQGEQPQHF. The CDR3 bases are TGTGCCAGCAGTCGGGGACAGGGGGAGCAGCCCCAGCATTTT.

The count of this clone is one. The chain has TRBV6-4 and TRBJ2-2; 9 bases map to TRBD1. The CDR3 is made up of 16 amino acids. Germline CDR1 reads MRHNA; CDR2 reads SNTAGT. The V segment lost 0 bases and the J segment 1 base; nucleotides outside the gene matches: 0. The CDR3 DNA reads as TGTGCCAGCAGTGACTCGGGACAGGGGAACACCGGGGAGCTGTTTTTT. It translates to CASSDSGQGNTGELFF.

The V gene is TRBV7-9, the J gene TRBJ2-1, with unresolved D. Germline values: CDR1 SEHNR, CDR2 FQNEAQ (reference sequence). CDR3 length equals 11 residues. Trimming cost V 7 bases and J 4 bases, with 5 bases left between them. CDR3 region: CASTLYNEQFF. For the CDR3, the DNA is TGTGCCAGCACCCTATACAATGAGCAGTTCTTC.

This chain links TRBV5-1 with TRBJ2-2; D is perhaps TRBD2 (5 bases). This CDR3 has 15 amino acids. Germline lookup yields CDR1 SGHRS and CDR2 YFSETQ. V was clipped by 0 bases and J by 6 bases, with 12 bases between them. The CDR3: CASSLASGLAGELFF. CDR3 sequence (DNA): TGCGCCAGCAGCTTGGCATCGGGATTAGCCGGGGAGCTGTTTTTT.

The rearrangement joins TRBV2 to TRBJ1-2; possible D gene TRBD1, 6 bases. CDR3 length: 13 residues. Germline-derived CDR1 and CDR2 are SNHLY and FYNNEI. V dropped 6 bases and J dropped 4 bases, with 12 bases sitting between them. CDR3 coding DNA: TGTGCCAGCAGCGAGACAGGAGGCTATGGCTACACCTTC. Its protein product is CASSETGGYGYTF.

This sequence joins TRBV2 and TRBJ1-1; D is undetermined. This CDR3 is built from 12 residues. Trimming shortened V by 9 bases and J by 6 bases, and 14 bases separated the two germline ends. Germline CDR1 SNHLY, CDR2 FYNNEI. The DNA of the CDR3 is TGTGCCAGACAAAAGCCGGGTGCTGAAGCTTTCTTT. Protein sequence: CARQKPGAEAFF.

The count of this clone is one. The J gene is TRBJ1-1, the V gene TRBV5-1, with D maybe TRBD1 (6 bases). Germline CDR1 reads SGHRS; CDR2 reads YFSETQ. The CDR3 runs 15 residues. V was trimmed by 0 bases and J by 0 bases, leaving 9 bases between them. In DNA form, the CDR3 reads TGCGCCAGCAGCTTGGGAGGGGGATTGAACACTGAAGCTTTCTTT. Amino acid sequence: CASSLGGGLNTEAFF.

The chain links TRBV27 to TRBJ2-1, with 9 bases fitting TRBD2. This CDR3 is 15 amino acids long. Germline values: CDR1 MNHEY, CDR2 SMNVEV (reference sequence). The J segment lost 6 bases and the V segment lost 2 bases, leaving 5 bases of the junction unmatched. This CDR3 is CASSLGSGSINEQFF. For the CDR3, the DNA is TGTGCCAGCAGTTTAGGTAGCGGGAGTATCAATGAGCAGTTCTTC.

The CDR3: CASSPRDSLNTEAFF. The CDR3 DNA reads as TGTGCCAGCAGCCCCCGGGACAGCCTAAACACTGAAGCTTTCTTT. The chain couples TRBV9 to TRBJ1-1; TRBD1 matches 7 bases. Germline trimming cut 4 bases from V and 2 bases from J; bases unmatched to any gene: 8. The length of the CDR3 is 15 residues. Germline V gives CDR1 SGDLS, CDR2 YYNGEE.

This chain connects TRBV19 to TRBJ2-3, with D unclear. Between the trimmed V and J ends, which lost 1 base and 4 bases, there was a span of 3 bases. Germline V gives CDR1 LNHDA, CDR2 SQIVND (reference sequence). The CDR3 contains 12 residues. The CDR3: CASSIVSDTQYF. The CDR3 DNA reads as TGTGCCAGTAGTATAGTATCAGATACGCAGTATTTT.

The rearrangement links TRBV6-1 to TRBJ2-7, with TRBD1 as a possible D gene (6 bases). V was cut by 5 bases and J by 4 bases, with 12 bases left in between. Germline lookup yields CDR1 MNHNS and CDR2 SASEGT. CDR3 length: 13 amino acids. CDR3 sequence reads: CASSLNREYEQYF. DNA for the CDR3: TGTGCCAGCAGTTTGAACAGGGAATACGAGCAGTACTTC.